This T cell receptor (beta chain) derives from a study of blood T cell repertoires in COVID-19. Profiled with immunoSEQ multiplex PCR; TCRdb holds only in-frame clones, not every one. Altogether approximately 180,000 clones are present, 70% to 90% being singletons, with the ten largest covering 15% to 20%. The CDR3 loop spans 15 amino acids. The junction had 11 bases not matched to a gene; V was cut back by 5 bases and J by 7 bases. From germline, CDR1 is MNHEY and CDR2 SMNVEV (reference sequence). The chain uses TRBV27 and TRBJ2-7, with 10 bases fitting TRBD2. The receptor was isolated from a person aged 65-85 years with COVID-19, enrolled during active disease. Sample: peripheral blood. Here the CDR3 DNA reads TGTGCCAGCAGTCATCTTCTAGCGGGAGTGGAGGAGCAGTACTTC. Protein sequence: CASSHLLAGVEEQYF.